This T cell receptor (beta chain) was obtained from a study of blood T cell repertoires in COVID-19. Background on the study: Acute and convalescent COVID-19 specimens originated in the United States, Italy and Spain. In each case, the material was cDNA or gDNA derived from T cells, B-cell-depleted T cells, or PBMCs.

Measured with immunoSEQ multiplex PCR; TCRdb has only the in-frame clones, and not every one. Among approximately 88,000 clones listed, 65% to 80% were seen once. Germline values: CDR1 LNHDA, CDR2 SQIVND (reference sequence). CDR3 length: 17 residues. Trimming pared 2 bases from V and 0 bases from J, leaving 14 bases between. The clonotype comes from a human donor in a cohort sampled during active COVID-19. The rearrangement uses TRBV19 and TRBJ1-5; D ambiguous. Sequenced material: peripheral blood. Written as DNA, the CDR3 is TGTGCCAGTAGTATAATCCCAGGCCTCTATAGCAATCAGCCCCAGCATTTT. Amino acids: CASSIIPGLYSNQPQHF.